The 14 T cell receptor beta chains given below trace back to one sample, sequenced in a study of cytomegalovirus exposure and HLA in healthy donors. PCR involved 60 Vbeta and 13 Jbeta primers. Clones were sequenced by immunoSEQ multiplex PCR, and TCRdb holds only the in-frame ones, with some missing. This repertoire includes around 100,000 clones. The specimen was PBMCs. Receptor source: a middle-aged man in good health and CMV-seronegative.

The chain couples TRBV6-1 to TRBJ1-5; 10 nucleotides agree with TRBD1. In germline, CDR1 is MNHNS, CDR2 SASEGT. The J segment lost 6 bases and the V segment lost 6 bases, leaving 8 bases of the junction unmatched. This CDR3 spans 15 amino acids. CDR3 loop: CASRADRGEGQPQHF. The CDR3 DNA is TGTGCCAGCAGGGCGGACAGGGGGGAGGGTCAGCCCCAGCATTTT.

The V gene is TRBV9, the J gene TRBJ2-5, with 10 bases identical to TRBD1. V dropped 0 bases and J dropped 4; count of bases not matched to a gene: 9. The CDR3 is made up of 17 amino acids. CDR1 SGDLS and CDR2 YYNGEE come from the germline V gene. CDR3 nucleotides: TGTGCCAGCAGCGTAGGAGGGGGGACAGGGGTCCCAGAGACCCAGTACTTC. Protein sequence: CASSVGGGTGVPETQYF.

Turning to this clone: One end of the junction does not line up with germline, which may come from a read error. V gene TRBV30 combines with J gene TRBJ1-4, with D hard to call. Per the germline V gene, CDR1 is GTSNPN and CDR2 is SVGIG (reference sequence). The CDR3 totals 12 residues. The CDR3 DNA reads TGTGCCTGGGGTGTCTCGAGGGAAAAACTGTTTTTT. The encoded protein is CAWGVSREKLFF.

The chain joins TRBV5-1 to TRBJ2-7; 9 nucleotides agree with TRBD1. V lost 4 bases, J lost 3 bases, and 2 bases stayed unmatched. The CDR3 runs to 13 residues. Germline V CDR1 and CDR2: SGHRS, YFSETQ. CDR3 protein: CASSKTGGYEQYF. The CDR3 nucleotides read TGCGCCAGCAGCAAGACAGGGGGCTACGAGCAGTACTTC.

This rearrangement joins TRBV19 to TRBJ2-1, with 7 nucleotides matching TRBD1. J lost 0 bases, V lost 9 bases, and 5 bases had no gene match. The CDR3 loop spans 14 amino acids. Per germline, CDR1 LNHDA and CDR2 SQIVND (reference sequence). The DNA for the CDR3 is TGTGCCAGAGCCAGGGGGAGCTCCTACAATGAGCAGTTCTTC. Its protein product is CARARGSSYNEQFF.

The rearrangement links TRBV2 to TRBJ1-6; D is perhaps TRBD1 (6 bases). The CDR3 spans 15 residues. Trimming took off 3 bases at V and 6 bases at J, with 12 bases between the two ends. CDR1 SNHLY and CDR2 FYNNEI come from the germline V gene. CDR3 nucleotides: TGTGCCAGCAGTGAGCTAGGACAGATTAATTCACCCCTCCACTTT. Amino acid sequence: CASSELGQINSPLHF.

Note on this clone: The identical CDR3 is also encoded by other nucleotide sequences in the sample. The chain has TRBV9 and TRBJ2-7, with D tentatively TRBD1 (5 bases). The CDR3 totals 15 residues. CDR1 is SGDLS and CDR2 is YYNGEE in the germline V gene. Trimming cost V 0 bases and J 3 bases, with 13 bases left between them. The CDR3 is CASSVGGQGFYEQYF. CDR3 sequence (DNA): TGTGCCAGCAGCGTAGGAGGACAAGGGTTCTACGAGCAGTACTTC.

The gene calls are TRBV9 and TRBJ1-2, with 9 bases that match TRBD1. Per the germline V gene, CDR1 is SGDLS and CDR2 is YYNGEE. Losses at the gene ends were 3 bases for V and 8 bases for J; bases not matched to a gene: 14. The CDR3 runs to 16 residues. For the CDR3, the DNA is TGTGCCAGCAGCGCAGGGGGGGACAGGGAGTTTACGGGCTACACCTTC. Amino acid sequence: CASSAGGDREFTGYTF.

The chain employs TRBV4-3 and TRBJ1-1, with D uncertain. V gave up 3 bases and J gave up 4 bases, with 15 bases separating them. The length of the CDR3 is 15 residues. The germline V gene has CDR1 LGHNA and CDR2 YSLEER. CDR3 in DNA: TGCGCCAGCAGCCACGATCTCGGGTCCCTCACTGAAGCTTTCTTT. Encoded protein: CASSHDLGSLTEAFF.

This CDR3 is CASKFPSTGGGFEQYF. DNA for the CDR3: TGTGCCAGCAAGTTCCCCTCGACAGGGGGAGGATTCGAGCAGTACTTC. The V call is TRBV27, the J call TRBJ2-7; TRBD1 agrees at 9 bases. Per germline, CDR1 MNHEY and CDR2 SMNVEV (reference sequence). CDR3 length equals 16 residues. The J segment lost 6 bases and the V segment lost 7 bases, leaving 16 bases of the junction unmatched.

V gene TRBV2 combines with J gene TRBJ1-2; D might be TRBD1 (6 bases). The V and J ends lost 2 bases and 1 base respectively, with 8 bases between them. The CDR3 has 14 residues. Germline values: CDR1 SNHLY, CDR2 FYNNEI. The CDR3 DNA reads as TGTGCCAGCAGTGAAAGCAGGGGTAACTATGGCTACACCTTC. Its translation: CASSESRGNYGYTF.

The V call is TRBV7-9, the J call TRBJ2-3; D is possibly TRBD1 (5 bases). Germline V CDR1 and CDR2: SEHNR, FQNEAQ (reference sequence). The CDR3 runs to 13 residues. With 0 bases removed from V and 10 bases from J, the gap between germline ends came to 11 bases. Here the CDR3 reads CASSLADRNAQYF. As DNA, the CDR3 is TGTGCCAGCAGCTTAGCAGACAGAAATGCGCAGTATTTT.

V is TRBV9 and J is TRBJ2-1; 7 nucleotides line up with TRBD2. This CDR3 is 17 amino acids long. The V and J ends lost 2 bases and 1 base, in that order; junction bases with no gene match: 9. In germline, CDR1 is SGDLS, CDR2 YYNGEE. The CDR3: CASSVTVSGESYNEQFF. The CDR3 nucleotides are TGTGCCAGCAGCGTGACAGTAAGCGGGGAGTCCTACAATGAGCAGTTCTTC.

The rearrangement uses TRBV18 and TRBJ1-2; D unresolved. Trimming took 3 bases from V and 8 from J, leaving 16 bases between them. The germline V gene encodes CDR1 KGHSH and CDR2 LQKENI. The CDR3 totals 14 residues. DNA for the CDR3: TGTGCCAGCTCACCTCCAACAAGACTAAACGGCTACACCTTC. Its translation: CASSPPTRLNGYTF.